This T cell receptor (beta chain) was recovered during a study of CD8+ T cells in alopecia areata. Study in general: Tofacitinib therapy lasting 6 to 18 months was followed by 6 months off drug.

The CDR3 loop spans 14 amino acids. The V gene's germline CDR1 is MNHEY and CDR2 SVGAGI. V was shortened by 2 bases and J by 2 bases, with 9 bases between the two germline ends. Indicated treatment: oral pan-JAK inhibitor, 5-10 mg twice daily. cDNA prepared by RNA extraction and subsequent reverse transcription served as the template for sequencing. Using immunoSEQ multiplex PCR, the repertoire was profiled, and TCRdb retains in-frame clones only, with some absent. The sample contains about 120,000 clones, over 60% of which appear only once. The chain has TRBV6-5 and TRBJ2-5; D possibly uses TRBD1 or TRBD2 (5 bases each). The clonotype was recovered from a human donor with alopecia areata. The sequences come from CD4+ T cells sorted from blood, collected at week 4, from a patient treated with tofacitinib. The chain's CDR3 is CASSYRDLQETQYF. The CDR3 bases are TGTGCCAGCAGTTACCGGGACCTACAAGAGACCCAGTACTTC.